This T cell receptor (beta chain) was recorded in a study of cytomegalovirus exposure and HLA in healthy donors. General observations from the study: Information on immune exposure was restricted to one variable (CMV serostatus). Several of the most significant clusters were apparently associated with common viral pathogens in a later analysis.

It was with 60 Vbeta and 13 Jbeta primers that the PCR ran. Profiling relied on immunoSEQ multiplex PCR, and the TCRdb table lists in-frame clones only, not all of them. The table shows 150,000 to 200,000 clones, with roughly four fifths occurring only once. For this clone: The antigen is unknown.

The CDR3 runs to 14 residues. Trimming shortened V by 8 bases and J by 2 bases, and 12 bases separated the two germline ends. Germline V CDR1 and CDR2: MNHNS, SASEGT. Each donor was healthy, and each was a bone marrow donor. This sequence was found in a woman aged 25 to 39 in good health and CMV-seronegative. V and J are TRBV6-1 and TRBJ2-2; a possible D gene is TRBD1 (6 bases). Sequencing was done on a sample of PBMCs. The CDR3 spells CASRIGGNTGELFF. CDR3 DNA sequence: TGTGCCAGCCGGATAGGGGGAAACACCGGGGAGCTGTTTTTT.